The 19 T cell receptor beta chains listed next were all sequenced from one sample in a study of CD8+CD57+ T cells in acquired aplastic anemia (dated by TCRdb to 2016 to 2019). Patients chosen for sequencing had shown expansion of CD8+CD57+ cells by flow cytometry. The instrument given in TCRdb is Illumina HiSeq 2000. Genomic DNA was used as template for profiling of TCR beta VDJ combinations and CDR3 sequences. Through fastp at Q25 and MiXCR, TCRdb rebuilt clones from the public reads, retaining in-frame beta chains. Every distinct CDR3 protein forms one entry, paired with its most common genes and DNA. Within this sample are approximately 58,000 distinct CDR3 sequences, with about 56% of them counted one time only. The top ten hold around 17% of the sample. The source material was sorted CD4+, CD8+, or CD8+CD57+ T cells (not recorded which) from PBMCs. These receptors came from a human donor with aplastic anemia.

The chain employs TRBV11-1 and TRBJ2-5, with D perhaps matching TRBD1 (5 bases). Germline-derived CDR1 and CDR2 are SGHAT and FQDESV (reference sequence). The CDR3 is 14 amino acids. Trimming pared 0 bases from V and 3 bases from J, leaving 8 bases between. The CDR3 sequence: CASSLAPTEETQYF. CDR3 sequence (DNA): TGTGCCAGCAGCTTAGCCCCGACAGAAGAGACCCAGTACTTC.

The rearrangement links TRBV2 to TRBJ1-2; TRBD1 is a possible D gene (5 bases). This CDR3 is 14 amino acids long. From germline, CDR1 is SNHLY and CDR2 FYNNEI. Trimming took 0 bases from V and 8 from J, leaving 13 bases between them. The CDR3 coding sequence is TGTGCCAGCAGTGAAGCATCGGAATGGGGCGGCTACACCTTC. Translated: CASSEASEWGGYTF.

In its sample, this clonotype was seen once. V gene TRBV24-1 combines with J gene TRBJ2-2; D is possibly TRBD2 (5 bases). Per the germline V gene, CDR1 is KGHDR and CDR2 is SFDVKD. Trimming removed 3 bases at V and 7 bases at J, with 17 bases between. This CDR3 comprises 16 residues. The CDR3: CATSDPRTGSIGELFF. Written as DNA, the CDR3 is TGTGCCACCAGTGATCCTAGGACGGGGAGCATCGGGGAGCTGTTTTTT.

This rearrangement joins TRBV7-3 to TRBJ2-2; D remains unclear. V was pared by 5 bases and J by 2 bases, with 6 bases between. This CDR3 has 13 residues. Germline CDR1 is SGHTA and CDR2 is FQGTGA. The CDR3 here is CASSPTNTGELFF. CDR3 sequence (DNA): TGTGCCAGCAGCCCGACAAACACCGGGGAGCTGTTTTTT.

This clonotype occurred many times. The chain carries TRBV7-6 and TRBJ1-6, with a possible D match to TRBD1 (5 bases). The length of the CDR3 is 19 residues. CDR1 is SGHVS and CDR2 is FNYEAQ in the germline V gene. Trimming cost V 1 base and J 0 bases, with 16 bases left between them. The CDR3 DNA follows: TGTGCCAGCAGCTTAGGGCAACAGGCCCTTAGCTCCTATAATTCACCCCTCCACTTT. It codes for CASSLGQQALSSYNSPLHF. The full variable domain, in which reference TRBV7-6 and TRBJ1-6 provide the parts outside the CDR3, is GAGVSQSPRYKVTKRGQDVALRCDPISGHVSLYWYRQALGQGPEFLTYFNYEAQQDKSGLPNDRFSAERPEGSISTLTIQRTEQRDSAMYRCASSLGQQALSSYNSPLHFGNGTRLTVT.

V is TRBV20-1 and J is TRBJ1-1; D call uncertain. Trimming stripped 7 bases from V and 1 base from J, with 7 bases between. CDR1 is DFQATT and CDR2 is SNEGSKA in the germline V gene (reference sequence). The CDR3 length is 11 residues. The CDR3 sequence: CSDRRNTEAFF. In nucleotides, the CDR3 is TGCAGTGATAGGAGGAACACTGAAGCTTTCTTT.

The chain recombines TRBV2 with TRBJ1-6, with 11 bases lining up with TRBD1. CDR1 is SNHLY, CDR2 FYNNEI, per germline. V was clipped by 6 bases and J by 10 bases; unmatched bases: 8. The CDR3 is made up of 15 amino acids. CDR3: CASRRGQGVNSPLHF. The DNA of the CDR3 is TGTGCCAGCAGACGGGGACAGGGGGTAAACTCACCCCTCCACTTT.

This clonotype was seen many times. This CDR3 reads CSATDVDKKRISSGANVLTF. Written as DNA, the CDR3 is TGCAGTGCTACGGATGTGGACAAAAAGCGTATTAGCTCTGGGGCCAACGTCCTGACTTTC. The chain carries TRBV20-1 and TRBJ2-6; the D gene is possibly TRBD1 (5 bases). There are 20 residues in the CDR3. V lost 4 bases, J lost 0 bases, and 25 bases lay in between. Per the germline V gene, CDR1 is DFQATT and CDR2 is SNEGSKA (reference sequence).

The rearrangement uses TRBV7-9 and TRBJ2-7; 7 bases agree with TRBD1. After removal of 3 bases from V and 5 bases from J, the junction contained 1 base not matched to a gene. CDR3 length equals 12 residues. In germline, CDR1 is SEHNR, CDR2 FQNEAQ (reference sequence). CDR3 residues: CASSFTGDEQYV. The CDR3 DNA reads TGTGCCAGCAGCTTTACAGGGGACGAGCAGTACGTC.

For this clonotype: The CDR3 ends on some other residue instead of the conserved phenylalanine or tryptophan, so this is likely a read error. This sequence joins TRBV13 and TRBJ1-1; D is undetermined. Germline values: CDR1 PRHDT, CDR2 FYEKMQ (reference sequence). Deletions cut 5 bases from V and 3 bases from J, with 16 bases between. CDR3 length: 15 amino acids. This CDR3 is CASSPSGGFDTEAFS. The CDR3 DNA sequence: TGTGCCAGCAGCCCATCAGGAGGCTTCGACACTGAAGCTTTCTCT.

CDR3 sequence reads: CASSVQGPGANVLTF. The CDR3 DNA reads TGTGCCAGCAGCGTACAGGGTCCCGGGGCCAACGTCCTGACTTTC. The chain links TRBV9 to TRBJ2-6; weak D call: TRBD1 (5 bases). Germline CDR1 SGDLS, CDR2 YYNGEE. V was cut by 1 base and J by 4 bases, with 9 bases left in between. This CDR3 spans 15 amino acids. Full variable domain (missing parts from reference TRBV9 and TRBJ2-6): DSGVTQTPKHLITATGQRVTLRCSPRSGDLSVYWYQQSLDQGLQFLIQYYNGEERAKGNILERFSAQQFPDLHSELNLSSLELGDSALYFCASSVQGPGANVLTFGAGSRLTVL.

The rearrangement links TRBV19 to TRBJ2-3, with TRBD2 matching 9 bases. From germline, CDR1 is LNHDA and CDR2 SQIVND (reference sequence). The V segment lost 3 bases and the J segment 2 bases; nucleotides outside the gene matches: 3. CDR3 length: 15 residues. CDR3 DNA: TGTGCCAGTAGTATCGAGCGGGGGGTCACAGATACGCAGTATTTT. Translation gives CASSIERGVTDTQYF.

This clonotype showed up many times. V and J are TRBV4-3 and TRBJ1-2; 9 bases agree with TRBD1. This CDR3 spans 15 amino acids. V lost 4 bases and J lost 8; bases outside the gene matches: 11. Germline values: CDR1 LGHNA, CDR2 YSLEER. CDR3 coding DNA: TGCGCCAGCAGCCGTAACACAGGGGGCAGTAGCGGCTACACCTTC. Amino acid sequence: CASSRNTGGSSGYTF.

This clonotype was seen ten or more times. The chain joins TRBV7-6 to TRBJ2-3; 12 nucleotides align to TRBD2. This CDR3 is built from 17 residues. Germline-derived CDR1 and CDR2 are SGHVS and FNYEAQ. After removal of 5 bases from V and 4 bases from J, the junction contained 10 bases not matched to a gene. CDR3: CASSHLSSGGVSDTQYF. The DNA for the CDR3 is TGTGCCAGCAGCCATCTCTCTAGCGGGGGGGTATCAGATACGCAGTATTTT.

This clonotype appeared once. V usage is TRBV11-2 and J usage is TRBJ2-1, with 13 bases fitting TRBD2. V lost 0 bases to trimming and J lost 5 bases; unmatched junction nucleotides: 4. This CDR3 comprises 17 residues. From germline, CDR1 is SGHAT and CDR2 FQNNGV. The CDR3 reads CASSLETSGGRNNEQFF. The CDR3 DNA follows: TGTGCCAGCAGCTTAGAGACTAGCGGGGGGCGCAACAATGAGCAGTTCTTC.

This chain links TRBV19 with TRBJ1-3; a weak D match, TRBD1 (5 bases). V was pared by 5 bases and J by 0 bases, with 8 bases between. The germline CDR1 and CDR2 sequences are LNHDA and SQIVND (reference sequence). The CDR3 is made up of 14 amino acids. CDR3 loop: CASSSQVSGNTIYF. DNA for the CDR3: TGTGCCAGTAGTTCACAGGTCTCTGGAAACACCATATATTTT.

V usage is TRBV19 and J usage is TRBJ2-3; 11 nucleotides line up with TRBD1. The CDR3 contains 16 residues. CDR1 and CDR2 from the germline V gene are LNHDA and SQIVND (reference sequence). V lost 2 bases and J lost 4; bases outside the gene matches: 5. The CDR3 region has the DNA TGTGCCAGTAGTATAAGGGGGACAGGGGGTGCAGATACGCAGTATTTT. Protein sequence: CASSIRGTGGADTQYF.

This clonotype was counted many times. The rearrangement uses TRBV12-3 or TRBV12-4 and TRBJ1-5; D not resolved. Trimming stripped 5 bases from V and 4 bases from J, with 12 bases between. The CDR3 is made up of 14 amino acids. CDR3 bases: TGTGCCAGCAGTCCCCTACTCGGGAATCAGCCCCAGCATTTT. It is translated as CASSPLLGNQPQHF.

V is TRBV2 and J is TRBJ1-2, with D possibly matching TRBD1 (6 bases). The CDR3 is 13 amino acids. V was shortened by 3 bases and J by 8 bases, with 13 bases between the two germline ends. Germline-derived CDR1 and CDR2 are SNHLY and FYNNEI. The CDR3 spells CASSDRGDRGYTF. CDR3 sequence (DNA): TGTGCCAGCAGTGACAGGGGAGATAGAGGCTACACCTTC.